The T cell receptor beta chain under discussion was sequenced for a study of T cell responses to AZD1222 COVID-19 vaccine. General observations from the study: White British ancestry dominated among donors, who included more females, and clonal diversity was possibly underestimated. Seropositivity was recorded at baseline in only 6 or 7 AZD1222 recipients. Spike-specific TCR breadth and depth went up after people got two AZD1222 doses.

V was shortened by 5 bases and J by 8 bases, with 3 bases between the two germline ends. Germline V gene lookup returns CDR1 LNHDA and CDR2 SQIVND (reference sequence). The CDR3 totals 10 residues. In the case of this clone: Its cognate antigen is unknown.

Assay: immunoSEQ multiplex PCR; the TCRdb copy retains only in-frame clones and omits some. This table holds about 180,000 clones, just over 85% found once. Sequences were derived from peripheral blood, sampled on day 0 of AZD1222 vaccination. The source of this sequence is an adult in good health. J is TRBJ1-4 and V is TRBV19, with D unclear. The CDR3 spells CASSGEKLFF. In DNA form, the CDR3 reads TGTGCCAGTAGTGGCGAAAAACTGTTTTTT.